This T cell receptor beta chain is from a study of blood T cells in healthy people across ages (dated by TCRdb to between 2014 and 2017). Background on the whole study: In model experiments, template switching captured about one uniquely barcoded TCR beta cDNA molecule for every two T cells. Using deep sequencing normalized with unique cDNA molecular identifiers, the study measured how TCR beta repertoire diversity changes with age. The donors were divided into four age groups: young (average approximately 17 years), middle-aged (approximately 41), aged (around 67) and long-lived (roughly 86). To avoid experimental bias, donors of different ages were randomly spread across the sequencing lanes. Two additional independent replicas of 1 million unique cDNA reads from the same blood draw were analyzed for two donors (one aged 18 to 29 and one aged 80 or older). Broader findings and caveats from the paper: Compared with the aged group, the long-lived group had more naive CD4+ T cells, fewer expanded clones and increased TCR diversity, a pattern suggesting age selection. Observed TCR beta diversity correlated strongly with the percentage of naive T cells measured by flow cytometry. Conclusive comparison of naive and antigen-experienced compartments was prevented by the profiling of bulk unsorted PBMCs. Because donor CMV infection status was unknown, age-related changes in expanded clonotypes were potentially confounded. Observed TCR beta diversity per million T cells fell roughly linearly with age, and a significant reduction was already apparent by age about 36. Total diversity estimates from one million sequenced T cells were considered lower bounds and underestimates.

Donors were 39 systemically healthy Caucasian individuals from Russia aged 6 to 90 years. Each donor gave ten milliliters of peripheral blood, collected into EDTA-treated Vacutainer tubes. Ficoll-Paque density-gradient centrifugation was used to isolate PBMCs, with at least 6.5 million per sample. Total RNA was extracted from PBMCs with Trizol reagent, with at least 6 micrograms obtained per sample. The percentages of naive CD45RAhigh/CD27high T cells were determined by flow cytometry on a PBMC aliquot from every donor. Receptor amplification or capture employed 5' RACE. Data came from an Illumina HiSeq 2500. A second roughly 6 to 12 cycle PCR used a sample-barcoded 5' primer and a J-beta primer mix. A unique molecular identifier was introduced onto each TCR beta cDNA molecule by a template-switch 5' adaptor carrying 12 random nucleotides. Each sample yielded at least 3 million CDR3-containing paired-end reads. All of the RNA was converted into first-strand cDNA using the Mint cDNA synthesis kit, with a TRBC-specific oligonucleotide serving as the primer. All cDNA was treated with uracil-DNA glycosylase and then went through a first 18-cycle PCR with the universal primers M1SS and BC2_uni_R. Processing in the source paper ran as follows. For normalization, 1 million high-quality reads, each with a distinct molecular identifier, were randomly selected from each sample. Instead of being binned into consensus sequences, reads that shared molecular identifiers were thrown out. MiTCR, run with a Q25 quality threshold and the strictest error-elimination algorithm, handled CDR3 identification, clonotype clustering and error correction. A nonparametric unseen species model with Euler transformation was used to estimate lower-bound total TCR beta diversity. The public reads were run again by TCRdb, first through fastp at Q25 and then through MiXCR, and only productive beta chains were kept. Merged by CDR3 protein, the rows form single entries marked with the most common genes and DNA. For this entry, the V and J calls and clone size follow TCRdb and not the study's own pipeline. The sample yields almost 1 million distinct CDR3 sequences; about 53% were counted once. Of the sample, over 20% falls within the top ten clones.

Including cysteine and phenylalanine, the CDR3 has 17 amino acids. Kept here is only the CDR3 DNA, which spans 51 bases and is read in frame from base 1. Reading the germline V gene (reference sequence) gives CDR1 DFQATT and CDR2 SNEGSKA. Details on this clonotype: The antigen it binds to is not known. There are no base qualities to consult, and no much larger clone falls within one base.

This chain joins TRBV20-1 to TRBJ2-5; the junction holds 8 bases that match TRBD2. Near its end, the DNA agrees better with TRBJ2-7, so the J call may be wrong. The sequence was collected from a woman aged 60-75 years in good health. Specimen: blood. The CDR3 reads CSARVFHPSGPSYEQYF. The DNA is as follows: TGCAGTGCTAGAGTTTTCCATCCTAGCGGGCCTTCCTACGAGCAGTACTTC.